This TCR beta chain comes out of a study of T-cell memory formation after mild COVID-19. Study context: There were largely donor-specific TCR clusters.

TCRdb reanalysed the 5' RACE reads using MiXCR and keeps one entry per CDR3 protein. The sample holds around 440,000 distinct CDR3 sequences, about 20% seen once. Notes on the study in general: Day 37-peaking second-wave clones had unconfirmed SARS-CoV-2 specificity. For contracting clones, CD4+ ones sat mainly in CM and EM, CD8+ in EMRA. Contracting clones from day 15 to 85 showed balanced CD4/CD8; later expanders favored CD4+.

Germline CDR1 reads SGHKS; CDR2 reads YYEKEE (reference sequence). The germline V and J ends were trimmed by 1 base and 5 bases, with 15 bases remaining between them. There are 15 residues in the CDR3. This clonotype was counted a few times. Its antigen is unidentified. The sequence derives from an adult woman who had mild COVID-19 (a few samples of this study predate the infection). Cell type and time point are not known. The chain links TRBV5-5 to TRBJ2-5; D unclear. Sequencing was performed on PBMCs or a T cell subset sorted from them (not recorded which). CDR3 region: CASSLNGEVVETQYF. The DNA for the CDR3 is TGTGCCAGCAGCTTGAACGGAGAGGTGGTGGAGACCCAGTACTTC.